Listed here is a single TCR beta chain. The data originate from a study of OX40 agonist ivuxolimab in advanced cancers. Looking at the study overall: Having had anti-PD-1, anti-PD-L1 or anti-CTLA-4 therapy before was allowed, and around 44% had some.

TCRdb's table, derived via immunoSEQ multiplex PCR, lists solely in-frame clones and lacks some. The repertoire holds about 41,000 clones, over 75% seen once, with more than 3% in the top ten. V shed 3 bases, J shed 5 bases, and the junction held 8 bases outside the gene matches. CDR3 size: 15 residues. Germline values: CDR1 KGHSH, CDR2 LQKENI. The receptor was derived from an adult with an advanced solid tumor such as melanoma, head and neck, liver or kidney cancer. The sample consisted of CD4+ or CD8+ T cells sorted from blood, taken in a trial of the OX40 agonist ivuxolimab. The chain joins TRBV18 to TRBJ2-7, with 9 bases lining up with TRBD1. The CDR3 DNA reads as TGTGCCAGCTCACCTAGCCGGGACAGGGTACACGAGCAGTACTTC. Amino acid sequence: CASSPSRDRVHEQYF.